This T cell receptor (beta chain) emerged from a study of shared clonotypes between healthy human individuals. Study-level findings and limits: Non-shared clonotypes had lower generation probabilities than those shared by all four donors. Generally, estimated richness proved larger in naive subsets than it did in memory subsets.

Generated by immunoSEQ multiplex PCR, the TCRdb table keeps only in-frame clones and is missing some. This table holds hundreds of thousands of clones, approximately 95% found once. CD45RO-negative, CCR7-positively selected cells formed the naive CD8 fraction, excluding terminally differentiated effector memory CD45RA+ cells. Germline lookup yields CDR1 WNHNN and CDR2 SYGVQD (reference sequence). V was clipped by 3 bases and J by 6 bases; unmatched bases: 8. CDR3 size: 14 residues. A note on this clone: Its antigen remains unidentified.

The rearrangement joins TRBV10-1 to TRBJ2-7; TRBD2 agrees at 7 bases. Sequencing was performed on naive CD8+ T cells sorted from blood. This receptor was taken from a woman under 40 in good health. DNA for the CDR3: TGCGCCAGCAGTGAATTGGAGCGGGAATTCGAGCAGTACTTC. Encoded protein: CASSELEREFEQYF.